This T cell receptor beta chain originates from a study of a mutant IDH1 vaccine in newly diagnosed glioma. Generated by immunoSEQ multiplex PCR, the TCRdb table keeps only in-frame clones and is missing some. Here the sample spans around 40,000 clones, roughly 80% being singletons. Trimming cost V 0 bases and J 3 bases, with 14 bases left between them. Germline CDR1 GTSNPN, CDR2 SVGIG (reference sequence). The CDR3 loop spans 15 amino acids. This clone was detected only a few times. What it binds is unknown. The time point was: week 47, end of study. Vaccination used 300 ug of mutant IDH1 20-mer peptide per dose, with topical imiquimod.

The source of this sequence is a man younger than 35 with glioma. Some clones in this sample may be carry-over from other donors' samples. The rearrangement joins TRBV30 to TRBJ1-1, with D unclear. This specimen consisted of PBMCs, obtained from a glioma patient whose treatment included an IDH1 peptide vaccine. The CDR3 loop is CAWSVLGVRDTEAFF. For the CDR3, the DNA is TGTGCCTGGAGTGTACTCGGGGTGAGGGACACTGAAGCTTTCTTT.